This T cell receptor beta chain was identified during a study of blood T cell repertoires in COVID-19. As for the study in general: Italy, Spain and the United States were the sources of the convalescent and acute COVID-19 samples. T cells, B-cell-depleted T cells, or PBMCs provided the cDNA or gDNA that served as material.

The CDR3 covers 11 residues. The V gene lost 6 bases and the J gene lost 7 bases, with 9 bases spanning the gap. Per the original data handling: Reference gene primer amplification in the assay estimated nucleated cell counts. The repertoire was sequenced with immunoSEQ multiplex PCR; TCRdb's copy has only in-frame clones and lacks some. The V and J calls and clone size were taken over from that table, and D and trimming were inferred from the DNA. Of around 400,000 clones in the sample, around 89% were seen once. This TCR was recovered from a man in his forties with acute or convalescent COVID-19. Material: peripheral blood. The gene calls are TRBV12-3 or TRBV12-4 and TRBJ1-2, with D hard to call. The CDR3 spells CASSTRGGYTF. The CDR3 DNA reads TGTGCCAGCAGCACCCGGGGTGGCTACACCTTC.